A selection of T cell receptor beta chains follows, all from one sample in a study of T cells in Graves' hyperthyroidism and ophthalmopathy. TCRdb re-called the multiplex PCR reads with MiXCR, one entry per CDR3 protein. Of 560,000 or so distinct CDR3 sequences in the sample, about 20% were seen once. Sequencing was carried out using blood. These receptors all come from a middle-aged man with Graves' ophthalmopathy. Both conserved end residues are part of each CDR3. The D gene is left open where the match is weak. Clone size, where shown, is once, few, many, or a class for clones that have expanded.

-	TRBV20-1	-	TRBJ2-7	CSASLVSYEQYF	TGCAGTGCTAGTCTAGTGTCCTACGAGCAGTACTTC
TRBD1	TRBV11-2	many	TRBJ1-5	CASSLATGGRQPQHF	TGTGCCAGCAGCTTAGCTACAGGGGGTAGACAGCCCCAGCATTTT
-	TRBV28	-	TRBJ1-2	CASSPVTGKLNYGYTF	TGTGCCAGCAGTCCCGTCACAGGGAAGTTGAACTATGGCTACACCTTC
TRBD1	TRBV10-3	few	TRBJ1-2	CAISKTGDYGYTF	TGTGCCATCAGTAAGACAGGGGACTATGGCTACACCTTC
TRBD2	TRBV24-1	many	TRBJ2-1	CATSEAGTSGPTSYNEQFF	TGTGCCACCAGTGAGGCCGGGACTAGCGGACCGACCTCCTACAATGAGCAGTTCTTC
-	TRBV7-3	many	TRBJ2-7	CASSVDTSAGEQYF	TGTGCCAGCAGCGTGGATACTTCGGCGGGCGAGCAGTACTTC
-	TRBV7-3	few	TRBJ2-1	CASSYSSGSSSYNEQFF	TGTGCCAGCAGCTATTCCTCGGGGTCCAGCTCCTACAATGAGCAGTTCTTC
TRBD1	TRBV6-1	few	TRBJ1-2	CASSFYRGGPDSYGYTF	TGTGCCAGCAGTTTTTACCGAGGGGGCCCAGACTCATATGGCTACACCTTC
TRBD2	TRBV11-2	many	TRBJ2-4	CASSRGTGGQNIQYF	TGTGCCAGCAGCCGGGGGACGGGGGGTCAAAACATTCAGTACTTC
-	TRBV30	many	TRBJ1-5	CAWSPGMLGNQPQHF	TGTGCCTGGAGTCCGGGGATGCTGGGCAATCAGCCCCAGCATTTT
-	TRBV30	few	TRBJ1-6	CAWSVNPAHSPLHF	TGTGCCTGGAGTGTAAATCCAGCACATTCACCCCTCCACTTT
-	TRBV7-2	-	TRBJ2-3	CASSQDRGFGTDTQYF	TGCGCCAGCAGCCAAGATAGGGGCTTCGGGACAGATACGCAGTATTTT
-	TRBV6-1	-	TRBJ2-2	CASSMQGINTGELFF	TGTGCCAGCTCTATGCAGGGGATAAACACCGGGGAGCTGTTTTTT
-	TRBV15	-	TRBJ2-1	CATSQSYNEQFF	TGTGCCACCAGCCAATCCTACAATGAGCAGTTCTTC
TRBD2	TRBV6-9	many	TRBJ2-1	CASSSPTGGGYNEQFF	TGTGCCAGCAGTTCCCCAACGGGAGGGGGTTACAATGAGCAGTTCTTC
-	TRBV28	many	TRBJ1-1	CASSLLGNTEAFF	TGTGCCAGCAGTTTGTTAGGGAACACTGAAGCTTTCTTT
-	TRBV20-1	-	TRBJ1-6	CSAREQQGVANSPLHF	TGCAGTGCTAGAGAACAACAGGGTGTTGCAAATTCACCCCTCCACTTT
-	TRBV7-2	few	TRBJ1-6	CASSLDRGTRRPHSPLHF	TGTGCCAGCAGCTTAGACCGAGGCACACGTAGGCCGCATTCACCCCTCCACTTT
TRBD2	TRBV5-1	few	TRBJ2-1	CASSSGLAVTNEQFF	TGCGCCAGCAGCTCGGGACTAGCGGTAACCAATGAGCAGTTCTTC
-	TRBV7-2	-	TRBJ2-7	CASSPQRTYEQYF	TGTGCCAGCAGCCCGCAGAGGACCTACGAGCAGTACTTC
-	TRBV18	many	TRBJ1-1	CASSPLLGDTEAFF	TGTGCCAGCTCACCACTCTTGGGGGACACTGAAGCTTTCTTT
-	TRBV10-3	-	TRBJ2-3	CAISDSRGGSTDTQYF	TGTGCCATCAGTGACTCACGAGGGGGGAGCACAGATACGCAGTATTTT
-	TRBV10-3	few	TRBJ1-1	CAISDLGTEAFF	TGTGCCATCAGTGACTTGGGCACTGAAGCTTTCTTT
-	TRBV5-5	-	TRBJ2-1	CASKILGDNEQFF	TGTGCCAGCAAAATATTGGGGGACAATGAGCAGTTCTTC
-	TRBV11-2	many	TRBJ2-3	CASSWGRGTDTQYF	TGTGCCAGCAGCTGGGGAAGAGGCACAGATACGCAGTATTTT
TRBD1	TRBV9	-	TRBJ1-2	CASSVLDRENYGYTF	TGTGCCAGCAGCGTACTGGACAGGGAGAACTATGGCTACACCTTC
-	TRBV4-3	-	TRBJ2-1	CASSQDYPRGEQFF	TGCGCCAGCAGCCAAGACTACCCTAGGGGTGAGCAGTTCTTC
-	TRBV9	few	TRBJ2-1	CASSGGPSGNEQFF	TGTGCCAGCAGCGGAGGACCTTCGGGCAATGAGCAGTTCTTC
-	TRBV19	few	TRBJ1-4	CASSRFWDAPSLATNEKLFF	TGTGCCAGTAGTAGGTTCTGGGACGCACCTTCTCTGGCAACTAATGAAAAACTGTTTTTT
TRBD2	TRBV27	-	TRBJ2-7	CASSLPSSGHSYEQYF	TGTGCCAGCAGTTTGCCGTCTAGCGGACATTCCTACGAGCAGTACTTC
-	TRBV2	-	TRBJ1-6	CASSAVYRESPLHF	TGTGCCAGCAGTGCCGTATATAGGGAGTCACCCCTCCACTTT
-	TRBV12-3/TRBV12-4	many	TRBJ2-1	CASTDQGQFSYNEQFF	TGTGCCAGCACCGACCAAGGACAGTTCTCCTACAATGAGCAGTTCTTC
TRBD2	TRBV10-2	many	TRBJ2-7	CASSDPRLAGGLRYEQYF	TGCGCCAGCAGTGACCCTCGACTAGCGGGGGGCCTTCGCTACGAGCAGTACTTC
TRBD2	TRBV11-2	many	TRBJ2-3	CASSSYTPGTSADTQYF	TGTGCCAGCAGCTCCTATACCCCCGGGACTAGCGCAGATACGCAGTATTTT
-	TRBV29-1	few	TRBJ2-7	CSIADYYEQYF	TGCAGCATAGCGGATTACTACGAGCAGTACTTC
TRBD2	TRBV7-3	-	TRBJ2-2	CASSLSAGGVGELFF	TGTGCCAGCAGCCTGAGTGCGGGAGGAGTAGGGGAGCTGTTTTTT
-	TRBV7-8	few	TRBJ1-2	CASSLPTGPYGYTF	TGTGCCAGCAGTTTGCCGACAGGCCCTTATGGCTACACCTTC
TRBD1	TRBV7-9	once	TRBJ1-1	CANSLGQGSMNTEAFF	TGTGCCAACAGCTTGGGACAGGGGTCGATGAACACTGAAGCTTTCTTT
-	TRBV29-1	few	TRBJ1-2	CSVADPSYTF	TGCAGCGTTGCAGACCCGAGCTACACCTTC
-	TRBV7-2	-	TRBJ1-1	CASSLSGAATEAFF	TGTGCCAGCAGCTTATCCGGAGCTGCCACTGAAGCTTTCTTT
TRBD2	TRBV20-1	-	TRBJ2-1	CSGEVPSGGAVLNEQFF	TGCAGTGGGGAAGTTCCTAGCGGGGGGGCGGTGTTGAATGAGCAGTTCTTC
-	TRBV19	-	TRBJ1-2	CASSMGLVGYTF	TGTGCCAGTAGTATGGGATTAGTAGGCTACACCTTC
TRBD2	TRBV20-1	few	TRBJ2-5	CSARERERVETQYF	TGCAGTGCTAGAGAGCGGGAGAGGGTAGAGACCCAGTACTTC
TRBD2	TRBV4-2	-	TRBJ2-7	CASSQDGAGSWGEQYF	TGTGCCAGCAGCCAAGATGGAGCGGGATCCTGGGGTGAGCAGTACTTC
TRBD1	TRBV27	-	TRBJ1-4	CASSFRGRDEKLFF	TGTGCCAGCAGTTTTAGGGGGCGCGATGAAAAACTGTTTTTT
-	TRBV19	few	TRBJ1-3	CASSIRGIGNTIYF	TGTGCCAGTAGTATAAGGGGGATTGGAAACACCATATATTTT
-	TRBV6-1	few	TRBJ2-1	CATSDTGRNEQFF	TGTGCCACATCGGACACAGGACGGAATGAGCAGTTCTTC
TRBD2	TRBV30	few	TRBJ2-1	CAWRLAAYNEQFF	TGTGCCTGGAGGCTAGCGGCATACAATGAGCAGTTCTTC
-	TRBV6-1	-	TRBJ1-2	CASSYDAARKYGYTF	TGTGCCAGCAGTTATGACGCTGCCAGAAAGTATGGCTACACCTTC
-	TRBV6-2/TRBV6-3	-	TRBJ2-2	CASSYPSTLPSNTGELFF	TGTGCCAGCAGTTACCCCAGTACACTCCCGTCGAACACCGGGGAGCTGTTTTTT
-	TRBV5-1	many	TRBJ2-7	CASSLEISPAHEQYF	TGCGCCAGCAGCCTAGAGATATCCCCGGCGCACGAGCAGTACTTC
TRBD2	TRBV13	many	TRBJ2-1	CASSSAGPPPNEQFF	TGTGCCAGCAGTTCAGCGGGACCCCCTCCCAATGAGCAGTTCTTC
-	TRBV27	-	TRBJ2-1	CASSFFRGEQFF	TGTGCCAGCAGTTTTTTTCGGGGTGAGCAGTTCTTC
TRBD2	TRBV6-1	-	TRBJ2-7	CASSEVRSGGAQLYKQYF	TGTGCCAGCAGTGAAGTAAGGAGCGGGGGGGCCCAACTCTACAAGCAGTACTTC